The entry that follows covers one T cell receptor (beta chain) sequence. The target antigen is unknown. Germline V gives CDR1 SNHLY, CDR2 FYNNEI. The CDR3 spans 15 residues. Trimming cost V 2 bases and J 0 bases, with 8 bases left between them. Measured with immunoSEQ multiplex PCR; TCRdb has only the in-frame clones, and not every one. The sample consists of over 90,000 clones, 80% of them appearing once. These data belong to a study of Ad26.COV2.S vaccination and SARS-CoV-2 variants. Study-level results: Breadth of non-spike TCRs did not differ between vaccinees and placebo recipients. Substantial breadth was reported for post-vaccination spike-specific CD8+ and CD4+ T cells.

The receptor comes from a human donor who had recovered from COVID-19. The chain joins TRBV2 to TRBJ1-5; D gene unclear. The sequenced sample was peripheral blood, obtained after recovery from COVID-19. CDR3 residues: CASSETPNSNQPQHF. The CDR3 DNA is TGTGCCAGCAGTGAAACCCCGAATAGCAATCAGCCCCAGCATTTT.